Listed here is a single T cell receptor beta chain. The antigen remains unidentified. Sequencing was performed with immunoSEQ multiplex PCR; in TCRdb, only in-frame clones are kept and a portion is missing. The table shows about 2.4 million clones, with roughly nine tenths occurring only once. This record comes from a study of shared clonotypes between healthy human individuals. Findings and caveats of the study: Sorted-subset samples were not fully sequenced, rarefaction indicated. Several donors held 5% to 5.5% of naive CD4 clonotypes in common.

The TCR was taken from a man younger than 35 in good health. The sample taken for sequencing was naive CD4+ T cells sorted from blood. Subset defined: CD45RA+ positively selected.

The CDR3 sequence is CASIPGLGRDTQYF. CDR3 DNA: TGTGCCAGCATCCCGGGACTAGGTCGTGATACGCAGTATTTT. The chain has TRBV27 and TRBJ2-3; TRBD2 agrees at 8 bases. V trimming: 7 bases; J trimming: 6 bases; junction bases outside the gene matches: 9. The CDR3 covers 14 residues. Germline V gene lookup returns CDR1 MNHEY and CDR2 SMNVEV (reference sequence).